These T cell receptor beta chains were read from a single sample in a study of vaccination effects on CD4 cells after COVID-19. Antigens for these TCRs are unknown. Here immunoSEQ multiplex PCR was the method, and the copy in TCRdb shows in-frame clones only, minus some. The sample contains about 45,000 clones, around 72% of which appear only once. The material was CD4+ T cells from PBMCs cultured with a peptide pool, obtained before COVID-19 vaccination. All receptors derive from a human donor who had a prior SARS-CoV-2 infection. Both conserved end residues are part of each CDR3. The D gene is left open where the match is weak. The size entry is marked missing in some rows and otherwise reads once, few, many or a size class.

d_gene: TRBD2
v_gene: TRBV3-1/TRBV3-2
j_gene: TRBJ2-2
abundance: -
CDR3aa: CASSQNLAGNTGELFF
CDR3nt: TGTGCCAGCAGCCAAAACCTAGCGGGGAACACCGGGGAGCTGTTTTTT

d_gene: -
v_gene: TRBV2
j_gene: TRBJ1-1
abundance: -
CDR3aa: CASSIGEDTEAFF
CDR3nt: TGTGCCAGCAGTATCGGGGAAGACACTGAAGCTTTCTTT

d_gene: -
v_gene: TRBV6-5
j_gene: TRBJ2-7
abundance: -
CDR3aa: CASKSMTGSSYEQYF
CDR3nt: TGTGCCAGCAAGTCCATGACGGGATCATCCTACGAGCAGTACTTC

d_gene: TRBD1
v_gene: TRBV9
j_gene: TRBJ1-2
abundance: few
CDR3aa: CASSPYGTGDPYGYTF
CDR3nt: TGTGCCAGCAGCCCCTACGGGACAGGGGATCCTTATGGCTACACCTTC

d_gene: -
v_gene: TRBV9
j_gene: TRBJ1-1
abundance: -
CDR3aa: CASSVEGQQNTEAFF
CDR3nt: TGTGCCAGCAGCGTAGAAGGACAGCAGAACACTGAAGCTTTCTTT

d_gene: -
v_gene: TRBV7-3
j_gene: TRBJ1-1
abundance: few
CDR3aa: CASSLSGGTEAFF
CDR3nt: TGTGCCAGCAGCTTATCCGGGGGCACTGAAGCTTTCTTT

d_gene: -
v_gene: TRBV7-9
j_gene: TRBJ2-1
abundance: -
CDR3aa: CASSVTPISYNEQFF
CDR3nt: TGTGCCAGCAGCGTTACACCTATCTCCTACAATGAGCAGTTCTTC

d_gene: -
v_gene: TRBV7-2
j_gene: TRBJ2-5
abundance: -
CDR3aa: CASSLRGRQETQYF
CDR3nt: TGTGCCAGCAGCTTACGCGGCAGACAAGAGACCCAGTACTTC

d_gene: TRBD2
v_gene: TRBV6-6
j_gene: TRBJ2-5
abundance: -
CDR3aa: CASSPAGEFRETQYF
CDR3nt: TGTGCCAGCAGCCCAGCGGGAGAGTTCCGGGAGACCCAGTACTTC

d_gene: -
v_gene: TRBV10-3
j_gene: TRBJ2-1
abundance: few
CDR3aa: CAISTPGQHNEQFF
CDR3nt: TGTGCCATCAGTACCCCGGGACAACACAATGAGCAGTTCTTC

d_gene: TRBD2
v_gene: TRBV7-2
j_gene: TRBJ2-1
abundance: few
CDR3aa: CASSFMGLAGEQFF
CDR3nt: TGTGCCAGCAGCTTTATGGGACTAGCGGGGGAGCAGTTCTTC